This T cell receptor beta chain is drawn from a study of PD-1 blockade in classical Hodgkin lymphoma. The sample's time point: newly diagnosed, previously untreated cHL patient sample. Magnetic negative selection, applied to thawed PBMCs, was used to isolate the CD8+ T cells. Repertoires were generated with immunoSEQ multiplex PCR, while TCRdb's copy carries only in-frame clones and drops some. The table shows 5,000 to 6,500 clones, with 75% to 90% occurring only once. The CDR3 runs 13 residues. Germline CDR1 reads MNHEY; CDR2 reads SMNVEV (reference sequence). Deletions cut 0 bases from V and 5 bases from J, with 7 bases between.

Sequenced material: CD8+ T cells from blood. The sequence came from a human donor with classical Hodgkin lymphoma. The rearrangement uses TRBV27 and TRBJ2-5; D gene unclear. CDR3 sequence (DNA): TGTGCCAGCAGTTTATCAGGGTGGGAGACCCAGTACTTC. It specifies CASSLSGWETQYF.